One sample yielded the 15 T cell receptor beta chains listed below, sequenced in a study of blood T cell repertoires in COVID-19. Produced via immunoSEQ multiplex PCR; TCRdb's table is partial and in-frame only. The sample consists of about 170,000 clones, over 70% of them appearing once. Sequencing was done on a sample of peripheral blood. These receptors came from an older woman who had recovered from COVID-19.

Regarding this clone: Relative to the germline gene, one junction end is altered; a read error may explain this. V usage is TRBV2 and J usage is TRBJ2-2, with D uncertain. Germline CDR1 reads SNHLY; CDR2 reads FYNNEI. This CDR3 region has 18 residues. CDR3 DNA sequence: TGTGCCAGCAGTCAAGCCCGACTTGCCCCCACGAACACCGGGGAGCTGTTTTTT. Residues: CASSQARLAPTNTGELFF.

The V gene is TRBV6-4, the J gene TRBJ1-2, with D unclear. This CDR3 is 13 amino acids long. Germline V gene sequence: CDR1 MRHNA, CDR2 SNTAGT. V lost 4 bases, J lost 2 bases, and 8 bases lay in between. The CDR3 region has the DNA TGTGCCAGCAGTGCTGGCCAAAACTATGGCTACACCTTC. This translates into CASSAGQNYGYTF.

The J gene is TRBJ2-1, the V gene TRBV5-1, with 10 bases fitting TRBD2. V gave up 1 base and J gave up 1 base; unmatched junction bases: 5. Germline V gene lookup returns CDR1 SGHRS and CDR2 YFSETQ. The CDR3 spans 17 residues. CDR3 DNA sequence: TGCGCCAGCAGCTTGAGTACTAGCGGGAATTCCTACAATGAGCAGTTCTTC. Translation: CASSLSTSGNSYNEQFF.

The V and J genes are TRBV27 and TRBJ2-7; maybe TRBD2 (6 bases). The CDR3 contains 13 residues. Germline V CDR1 and CDR2: MNHEY, SMNVEV (reference sequence). Trimming took 4 bases from V and 0 from J, leaving 7 bases between them. CDR3 coding DNA: TGTGCCAGCAGTTGGGGGGACTCCTACGAGCAGTACTTC. It specifies CASSWGDSYEQYF.

This chain joins TRBV18 and TRBJ1-2, with no clear D. Trimming removed 2 bases from V and 4 bases from J, with 8 bases in between. CDR3 size: 13 residues. Germline CDR1 reads KGHSH; CDR2 reads LQKENI. The CDR3: CASSPGESYGYTF. The CDR3 DNA reads as TGTGCCAGCTCACCAGGGGAGAGCTATGGCTACACCTTC.

This chain connects TRBV2 to TRBJ1-5, with D possibly being TRBD1 (6 bases). This CDR3 has 15 amino acids. Trimming pared 7 bases from V and 1 base from J, leaving 14 bases between. Germline loops: CDR1 SNHLY, CDR2 FYNNEI. The CDR3 is CASTQGGVSNQPQHF. CDR3 DNA sequence: TGTGCCAGCACCCAAGGGGGGGTCAGCAATCAGCCCCAGCATTTT.

This chain's CDR3 is CASSLRVTEAFF. The CDR3 nucleotides are TGTGCCAGCAGCCTACGGGTCACAGAAGCTTTCTTT. V usage is TRBV11-2 and J usage is TRBJ1-1; D uncertain. V lost 5 bases to trimming and J lost 8 bases, with 12 bases between them. Germline V gene data show CDR1 as SGHAT and CDR2 as FQNNGV. CDR3 length: 12 residues.

The rearrangement links TRBV4-3 to TRBJ2-3, with TRBD2 identical over 11 bases. After removal of 3 bases from V and 6 bases from J, the junction contained 5 bases not matched to a gene. This CDR3 has 15 amino acids. Looked up from germline, CDR1 is LGHNA and CDR2 is YSLEER. The CDR3 DNA reads TGCGCCAGCAGCCAGGGTAGCGGGAGGGGGGATACGCAGTATTTT. Its protein is CASSQGSGRGDTQYF.

This clone was picked up a small number of times. The chain links TRBV7-9 to TRBJ1-1, with TRBD1 as a possible D gene (5 bases). Looked up from germline, CDR1 is SEHNR and CDR2 is FQNEAQ (reference sequence). The V gene lost 2 bases and the J gene lost 7 bases, with 11 bases spanning the gap. The CDR3 contains 13 residues. CDR3 loop: CASSLPPGGEAFF. The CDR3 coding sequence is TGTGCCAGCAGCTTACCTCCGGGGGGTGAAGCTTTCTTT.

The chain links TRBV4-1 to TRBJ1-2; perhaps TRBD1 as D (5 bases). CDR3 length: 13 residues. Trimming left V 1 base short and J 8 bases short, with 11 bases between. Germline CDR1 reads MGHRA; CDR2 reads YSYEKL. The CDR3 DNA reads as TGCGCCAGCAGCCAAGGGGGGGGGATCGGCTACACCTTC. Translation: CASSQGGGIGYTF.

This rearrangement joins TRBV5-1 to TRBJ1-3; D not certain. Trimming shortened V by 0 bases and J by 0 bases, and 7 bases separated the two germline ends. In germline, CDR1 is SGHRS, CDR2 YFSETQ. This CDR3 has 15 amino acids. The CDR3, as DNA: TGCGCCAGCAGCTTGGGTTCCCGCTCTGGAAACACCATATATTTT. Translation gives CASSLGSRSGNTIYF.

This chain links TRBV28 with TRBJ1-1, with D unclear. CDR3 length: 14 amino acids. Trimming took off 2 bases at V and 1 base at J, with 8 bases between the two ends. Germline V lookup: CDR1 MDHEN, CDR2 SYDVKM. CDR3 DNA: TGTGCCAGCAGTTTACAGGCCCCGAACACTGAAGCTTTCTTT. The encoded protein is CASSLQAPNTEAFF.

V usage is TRBV24-1 and J usage is TRBJ2-1; 9 nucleotides agree with TRBD2. The V segment lost 11 bases and the J segment 3 bases; nucleotides outside the gene matches: 4. The CDR3 is made up of 13 amino acids. Per the germline V gene, CDR1 is KGHDR and CDR2 is SFDVKD. The CDR3 here is CAKAGGYYNEQFF. The CDR3 nucleotides are TGTGCCAAAGCGGGGGGATACTACAATGAGCAGTTCTTC.

The chain is built from TRBV11-2 and TRBJ2-1, with 7 bases aligning to TRBD2. The CDR3 extends over 18 amino acids. J was trimmed by 5 bases and V by 3 bases; bases with no gene match: 16. Germline-derived CDR1 and CDR2 are SGHAT and FQNNGV. CDR3 residues: CASSFLFFGGGSDNEQFF. CDR3 DNA: TGTGCCAGCAGCTTCTTATTCTTTGGGGGGGGTTCAGACAATGAGCAGTTCTTC. The whole variable domain, filled in from reference TRBV11-2 and TRBJ2-1, reads EAGVAQSPRYKIIEKRQSVAFWCNPISGHATLYWYQQILGQGPKLLIQFQNNGVVDDSQLPKDRFSAERLKGVDSTLKIQPAKLEDSAVYLCASSFLFFGGGSDNEQFFGPGTRLTVL.

This clone was recorded a few times. The chain has TRBV30 and TRBJ1-2; TRBD1 is a possible D gene (5 bases). Germline V gene sequence: CDR1 GTSNPN, CDR2 SVGIG (reference sequence). The CDR3 has 11 residues. V lost 8 bases to trimming and J lost 5 bases, with 12 bases between them. CDR3 protein: CATGRGYGYTF. The CDR3 DNA reads TGTGCCACAGGCCGTGGGTATGGCTACACCTTC.